The count of the clone carrying this T cell receptor beta chain is one. Its antigen is undetermined. This entry is derived from a study of post-analysis software for immune sequencing data. Study-wide context: As for disease course, relapsing-remitting, secondary progressive and progressive-relapsing multiple sclerosis were all included.

Germline V gives CDR1 SGHRS, CDR2 YFSETQ. The CDR3 totals 16 residues. The V segment lost 2 bases and the J segment 6 bases; nucleotides outside the gene matches: 9. Findings and limits, study-wide: Patients with multiple sclerosis recorded significantly lower normalized Chao1 diversity than controls, the study found. Pronounced co-clustering by F measure was evident among identically batched samples. Patients had higher frequencies than controls of about five TRBV segments, including TRBV5-6, TRBV5-1 and TRBV20-1.

The library was made from cDNA and included unique molecular identifiers. Roughly 500,000 cDNA molecules were recovered from an input of about 0.9 to 10 million T cells. Each CDR3 protein gets one entry after TCRdb re-called the PCR reads with MiXCR. This sample carries approximately 440,000 distinct CDR3 sequences, approximately 46% of them seen once, and the ten largest clones take around an eighth. The J gene is TRBJ2-1, the V gene TRBV5-1; TRBD2 agrees at 9 bases. The sample comprised blood. This clonotype was sampled from a girl aged 10 to 17 with multiple sclerosis. CDR3 region: CASSLVAGVESNEQFF. CDR3 DNA: TGCGCCAGCAGCTTAGTAGCGGGAGTTGAGTCCAATGAGCAGTTCTTC.